One and the same sample provided the 16 T cell receptor beta chains below, sequenced in a study of shared clonotypes between healthy human individuals. Clones were sequenced by immunoSEQ multiplex PCR, and TCRdb holds only the in-frame ones, with some missing. The sample lists roughly 2.2 million clones; more than 80% were seen once. What was sequenced was naive CD4+ T cells from PBMCs. Subset indicated: CD45RA+ positively selected. The receptors shown here come from a man aged 18 to 29 in good health. Some clones in this sample may be carry-over from other donors' samples.

This chain uses TRBV19 with TRBJ2-5; D call uncertain. The CDR3 has 13 residues. Germline lookup yields CDR1 LNHDA and CDR2 SQIVND (reference sequence). V lost 3 bases, J lost 5 bases, and 10 bases lay in between. The CDR3 sequence: CASSMRPSETQYF. For the CDR3, the DNA is TGTGCCAGTAGTATGCGGCCTTCGGAGACCCAGTACTTC.

This chain uses TRBV7-9 with TRBJ1-1; D is possibly TRBD1 (6 bases). Trimming took off 5 bases at V and 4 bases at J, with 14 bases between the two ends. The CDR3 sequence is 14 residues long. The germline V gene has CDR1 SEHNR and CDR2 FQNEAQ (reference sequence). This CDR3 reads CASSAWTEGTEAFF. CDR3 nucleotides: TGTGCCAGCAGCGCCTGGACAGAGGGCACTGAAGCTTTCTTT.

The chain carries TRBV29-1 and TRBJ1-1, with D perhaps TRBD1 (5 bases). The germline V and J ends were trimmed by 8 bases and 5 bases, with 21 bases remaining between them. CDR3 length: 14 amino acids. Germline loops: CDR1 SQVTM, CDR2 ANQGSEA. CDR3 in amino acids: CSLRGRGQVTEAFF. CDR3 in DNA: TGCAGCCTGCGGGGGAGGGGTCAGGTAACTGAAGCTTTCTTT.

Of note for this clone: The sample has other DNA sequences that encode this CDR3 too. This chain uses TRBV5-1 with TRBJ2-3; D possibly corresponds to TRBD1 (5 bases). This CDR3 comprises 15 residues. Germline V gene lookup returns CDR1 SGHRS and CDR2 YFSETQ. With 2 bases removed from V and 0 bases from J, the gap between germline ends came to 10 bases. For the CDR3, the DNA is TGCGCCAGCAGCTTAGTACAGGCTAGCACAGATACGCAGTATTTT. Amino acids: CASSLVQASTDTQYF.

V usage is TRBV9 and J usage is TRBJ1-4; 7 nucleotides align to TRBD1. The length of the CDR3 is 14 residues. Germline assignment: CDR1 SGDLS and CDR2 YYNGEE. V was pared by 0 bases and J by 8 bases, with 4 bases of the junction left unmatched. The CDR3 loop is CASSVGGTDEKLFF. The CDR3 nucleotides read TGTGCCAGCAGCGTAGGAGGGACAGACGAAAAACTGTTTTTT.

The rearrangement joins TRBV4-3 to TRBJ1-6; D is unresolved. CDR3 length equals 15 residues. Trimming removed 1 base at V and 4 bases at J, with 8 bases between. Germline CDR1 and CDR2: LGHNA and YSLEER. CDR3 region: CASSQVSVYNSPLHF. The CDR3 region has the DNA TGCGCCAGCAGCCAAGTCTCCGTTTATAATTCACCCCTCCACTTT.

This CDR3 is CASAAPGQGVSEAFF. In DNA, the CDR3 is TGTGCTAGTGCCGCGCCGGGACAGGGAGTCAGTGAAGCTTTCTTT. The V gene is TRBV12-5, the J gene TRBJ1-1; TRBD1 matches at 9 bases. The CDR3 covers 15 residues. From germline, CDR1 is LGHNT and CDR2 FRNRAP. V dropped 7 bases and J dropped 7; count of bases not matched to a gene: 13.

The rearrangement links TRBV6-1 to TRBJ1-2; 7 positions agree with TRBD1. V was clipped by 3 bases and J by 2 bases; unmatched bases: 6. Germline-derived CDR1 and CDR2 are MNHNS and SASEGT. This CDR3 spans 15 amino acids. CDR3 amino acids: CASSDRTGVNYGYTF. CDR3 bases: TGTGCCAGCAGTGACCGGACAGGAGTGAACTATGGCTACACCTTC.

The rearrangement joins TRBV6-1 to TRBJ1-2; D gene ambiguous. The V gene's germline CDR1 is MNHNS and CDR2 SASEGT. V was shortened by 6 bases and J by 8 bases, with 13 bases between the two germline ends. The CDR3 loop spans 12 amino acids. Written as DNA, the CDR3 is TGTGCCAGCAGCCCTTTCTCTGTAGGCTACACCTTC. This translates into CASSPFSVGYTF.

This chain joins TRBV6-5 and TRBJ2-7; no definite D call. V was shortened by 5 bases and J by 2 bases, with 16 bases between the two germline ends. Germline loops: CDR1 MNHEY, CDR2 SVGAGI. CDR3 size: 15 residues. This CDR3 reads CASSTQMRSAYEQYF. CDR3 DNA sequence: TGTGCCAGCAGTACACAAATGAGGTCGGCCTACGAGCAGTACTTC.

J is TRBJ2-7 and V is TRBV6-5; 9 bases match TRBD1. J lost 2 bases, V lost 5 bases, and 7 bases had no gene match. Germline V CDR1 and CDR2: MNHEY, SVGAGI. This CDR3 has 15 residues. The CDR3 is CASSPGQGVTYEQYF. The CDR3 nucleotides are TGTGCCAGCAGTCCGGGACAGGGAGTAACCTACGAGCAGTACTTC.

This clone came up once. The V and J genes are TRBV28 and TRBJ1-3; 8 nucleotides align to TRBD1. The CDR3 runs to 15 residues. Germline trimming cut 4 bases from V and 2 bases from J; bases unmatched to any gene: 4. The germline gives CDR1 MDHEN, CDR2 SYDVKM. The CDR3 sequence is CASSSSTGAGNTIYF. As DNA, the CDR3 is TGTGCCAGCAGTTCATCGACAGGGGCTGGAAACACCATATATTTT.

Here the CDR3 DNA reads TGTGCCAGCAGTTTAAGGGGGGGAAACATTCAGTACTTC. It yields the protein CASSLRGGNIQYF. The chain has TRBV28 and TRBJ2-4, with TRBD2 as a possible D gene (7 bases). The CDR3 contains 13 residues. The V gene's germline CDR1 is MDHEN and CDR2 SYDVKM. V dropped 2 bases and J dropped 6 bases, with 8 bases sitting between them.

This sequence joins TRBV28 and TRBJ2-2; maybe TRBD2 (5 bases). The CDR3 is made up of 15 amino acids. Germline assignment: CDR1 MDHEN and CDR2 SYDVKM. With 6 bases removed from V and 6 bases from J, the gap between germline ends came to 17 bases. CDR3 sequence: CASRREARWAGELFF. As DNA, the CDR3 is TGTGCCAGCAGGAGGGAAGCTCGATGGGCCGGGGAGCTGTTTTTT.

The chain links TRBV28 to TRBJ1-5, with 9 positions matching TRBD1. Germline V gene data show CDR1 as MDHEN and CDR2 as SYDVKM. V lost 7 bases and J lost 4; bases outside the gene matches: 11. The CDR3 spans 16 residues. CDR3 sequence (DNA): TGTGCCAGCAACGAACTGGGACAGGGCGTTAATCAGCCCCAGCATTTT. Its translation is CASNELGQGVNQPQHF. Variable domain in full (rest from reference TRBV28 and TRBJ1-5): DVKVTQSSRYLVKRTGEKVFLECVQDMDHENMFWYRQDPGLGLRLIYFSYDVKMKEKGDIPEGYSVSREKKERFSLILESASTNQTSMYLCASNELGQGVNQPQHFGDGTRLSIL.

The V and J genes are TRBV7-3 and TRBJ2-2, with D uncertain. The CDR3 is 14 amino acids. Germline assignment: CDR1 SGHTA and CDR2 FQGTGA. V was trimmed by 2 bases and J by 1 base, leaving 5 bases between them. The CDR3 region is CASSLQQNTGELFF. The CDR3 bases are TGTGCCAGCAGCTTACAACAGAACACCGGGGAGCTGTTTTTT.